This note documents a single TCR beta chain sequence. These data belong to a study of shared clonotypes between healthy human individuals. Profiling relied on immunoSEQ multiplex PCR, and the TCRdb table lists in-frame clones only, not all of them. The sample consists of some 450,000 clones, more than 70% of them appearing once. CDR1 and CDR2 (germline): SGHDT, YYEEEE. V lost 0 bases to trimming and J lost 4 bases; unmatched junction nucleotides: 5. There are 15 residues in the CDR3. Genomic DNA from unsorted samples was obtained from around 100 million PBMCs (per sample). The specimen sequenced was PBMCs. The receptor was isolated from a woman aged 40 to 50 in good health. Some clones in this sample may be carry-over from other donors' samples. The gene calls are TRBV5-6 and TRBJ1-1, with TRBD1 matching 8 bases. The CDR3 region is CASSLEPGGGTEAFF. The CDR3 region has the DNA TGTGCCAGCAGCTTGGAACCAGGGGGCGGCACTGAAGCTTTCTTT.